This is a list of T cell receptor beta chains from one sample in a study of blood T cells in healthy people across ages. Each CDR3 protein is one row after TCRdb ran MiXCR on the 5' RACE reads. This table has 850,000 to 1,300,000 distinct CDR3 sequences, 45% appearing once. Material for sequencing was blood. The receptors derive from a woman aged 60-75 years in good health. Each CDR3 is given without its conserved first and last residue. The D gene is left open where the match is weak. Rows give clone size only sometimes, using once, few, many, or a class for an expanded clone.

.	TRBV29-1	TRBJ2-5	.	SVEKRGQVEETQY
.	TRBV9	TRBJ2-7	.	ASGGGSSYEQY
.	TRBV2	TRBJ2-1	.	ASRVSGWGAVVEQF
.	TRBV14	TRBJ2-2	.	ASSFERVETGELF
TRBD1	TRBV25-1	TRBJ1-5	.	ASSETGVNQPQH
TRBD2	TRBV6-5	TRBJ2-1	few	ASSFGGRAHNEQF
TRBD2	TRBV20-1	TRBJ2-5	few	SGLLAGGTQETQY
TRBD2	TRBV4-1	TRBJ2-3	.	ASSQTGLVTDTQY
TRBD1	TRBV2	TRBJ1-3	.	ASSKSGTGTGGGNTIY
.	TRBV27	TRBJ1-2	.	ASSPQGIGYGYT
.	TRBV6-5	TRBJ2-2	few	ASSVRPTGELF
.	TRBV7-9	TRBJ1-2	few	ASTLRGGRDGYT
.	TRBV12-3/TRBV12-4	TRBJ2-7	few	ASSLIYGYEQY
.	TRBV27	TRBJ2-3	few	ASSFTSGDTQY
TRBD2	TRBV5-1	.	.	ASSLDGGSRAYEQY
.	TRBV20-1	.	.	SAQIYEQY
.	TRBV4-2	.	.	TSSQDKGGEETQY
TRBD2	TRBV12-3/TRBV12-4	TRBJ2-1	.	ATRLAGVRHNEQF